The clone carrying this T cell receptor beta chain has more than one count but fewer than ten. A much larger clone lies one base from this, so it may be a read error. The sample belongs to a study of spatial heterogeneity in lung cancer. CDR1 is MNHEY, CDR2 SVGEGT, per germline. Trimming shortened V by 2 bases and J by 2 bases, and 18 bases separated the two germline ends. The CDR3 loop spans 17 amino acids. TCRdb reprocessed the 5' RACE reads with MiXCR, giving one entry per CDR3 protein. The sample includes tens of thousands of distinct CDR3 sequences, 10% of them seen just once. This sample's time point: blood at routine non-recurrence follow-up after resection.

V and J are TRBV6-2 or TRBV6-3 and TRBJ1-1; D remains ambiguous. This sequence originates from a female donor with early-stage non-small cell lung cancer. The input for sequencing was PBMCs, taken at follow-up. CDR3 nucleotide sequence: TGTGCCAGCAGTTACGTCGTCAGAGCACTACAAAACACTGAAGCTTTCTTT. Translated, it gives CASSYVVRALQNTEAFF.